A single sample is the source of the 4 T cell receptor beta chains below, sequenced in a study of T cell repertoires in cytomegalovirus infection. These receptors' targets are unknown. TCRdb fed the reads into MiXCR, producing one record per CDR3 protein. The sample consists of about 310,000 distinct CDR3 sequences, 20% to 30% of them appearing once. Sequences were derived from cultured PBMCs, sampled from culture after CMV antigen stimulation. The receptors shown here come from a human donor in good health (CMV status not recorded). Some clones in this sample may be carry-over from other donors' samples.

This clonotype was counted a single time. A single base separates this from a much larger clone, so it may be a read error. The chain uses TRBV7-2 and TRBJ1-4; no reliable D call. The length of the CDR3 is 14 residues. Germline V gene lookup returns CDR1 SGHTA and CDR2 FQGNSA. The CDR3: CASSVASGGEKLFF. CDR3 in DNA: TGTGCCAGCAGCGTAGCGTCGGGAGGCGAAAAACTGTTTTTT.

This clonotype was observed a handful of times. The rearrangement links TRBV6-1 to TRBJ2-3, with 12 bases identical to TRBD2. The CDR3 runs to 17 residues. The V segment lost 2 bases and the J segment 6 bases; nucleotides outside the gene matches: 9. CDR1 is MNHNS and CDR2 is SASEGT in the germline V gene. The DNA of the CDR3 is TGTGCCAGCAGTGAAACTCTAGCGGGAGGGCCCAAGGATACGCAGTATTTT. It codes for CASSETLAGGPKDTQYF.

This clonotype was counted only a few times. The CDR3 region is CATSDRTGENTGELFF. CDR3 bases: TGTGCCACCAGTGACCGGACAGGGGAGAACACCGGGGAGCTGTTTTTT. The chain combines TRBV24-1 with TRBJ2-2, with 9 bases matching TRBD1. Trimming removed 4 bases from V and 1 base from J; junction bases left unmatched: 3. The CDR3 sequence is 16 residues long. Germline V lookup: CDR1 KGHDR, CDR2 SFDVKD.

This clonotype showed up just a few times. The genes are TRBV11-2 and TRBJ1-1, with 7 positions matching TRBD1. Germline V gene lookup returns CDR1 SGHAT and CDR2 FQNNGV. CDR3 length: 15 residues. V trimming: 5 bases; J trimming: 5 bases; junction bases outside the gene matches: 11. DNA for the CDR3: TGTGCCAGCAGCCCCTCCTCGACAGGGCAAACTGAAGCTTTCTTT. Translated: CASSPSSTGQTEAFF.